The T cell receptor beta chain described here comes from a study of CD4 and CD8 cells across lung adenocarcinoma regions. Via MiXCR, TCRdb re-called the PCR reads, giving one row per CDR3 protein. The sample records several thousand distinct CDR3 sequences, 51% being singletons. In germline, CDR1 is MNHEY, CDR2 SMNVEV (reference sequence). This CDR3 comprises 13 residues. Comments on this clonotype: One junction end does not reproduce the germline sequence, and a read error may be involved.

Localized lung adenocarcinoma, a non-small cell lung cancer, affected the donors. The J gene is TRBJ2-3, the V gene TRBV27; D possibly corresponds to TRBD1 (5 bases). Sequencing was done on a sample of CD4+ T cells from the center of a lung tumor. The receptor was isolated from a female donor with lung adenocarcinoma. The CD4 and CD8 labels of this study may be unreliable. The CDR3 loop reads CASSSDRTGTQYF. The CDR3 nucleotides are TGTGCCAGCAGTTCAGACCGAACAGGTACGCAGTATTTT.